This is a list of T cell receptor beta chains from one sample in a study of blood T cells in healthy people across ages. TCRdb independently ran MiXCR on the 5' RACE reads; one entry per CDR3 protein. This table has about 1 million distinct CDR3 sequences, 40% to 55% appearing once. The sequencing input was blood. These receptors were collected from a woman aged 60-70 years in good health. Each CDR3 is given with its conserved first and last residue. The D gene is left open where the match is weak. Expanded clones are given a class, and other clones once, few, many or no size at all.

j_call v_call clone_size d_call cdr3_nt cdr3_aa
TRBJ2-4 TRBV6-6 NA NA TGTGCCAGCAACTCTCGGGACCCCCCGGGGGCCAAAAACATTCAGTACTTC CASNSRDPPGAKNIQYF
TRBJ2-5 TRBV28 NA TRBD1 TGTGCCAGCACCCTGGGGACAGAAGAGACCCAGTACTTC CASTLGTEETQYF
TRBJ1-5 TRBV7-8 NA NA TGTGCCAGCAGCTTAGGGCGGACCAATCAGCCCCAGCATTTT CASSLGRTNQPQHF
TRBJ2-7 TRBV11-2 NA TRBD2 TGTGCCAGTAGCTTAAACCTGGGACTAGCGGGAAGATACTGCGAGCAGTACTTC CASSLNLGLAGRYCEQYF
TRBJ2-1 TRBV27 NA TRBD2 TGTGCCAGCAGCCCTCCGGGACTAGCGGGAGTAAGGAATGAGCAGTTCTTC CASSPPGLAGVRNEQFF
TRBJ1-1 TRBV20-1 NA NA TGCAGTGCTTCGAGGGACACTGAAGCTTTCTTT CSASRDTEAFF
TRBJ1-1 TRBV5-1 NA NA TGCGCCAGCAGCCCCCCGGGGGGCGTGGGCACTGAAGCTTTCTTT CASSPPGGVGTEAFF
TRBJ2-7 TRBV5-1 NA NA TGCGCCAGCAGCATACGGCGCCCGACAGACTACGAGCAGTACTTC CASSIRRPTDYEQYF
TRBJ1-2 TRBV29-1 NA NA TGCAGCGTTGCACTCCGGCCTCGGGGCTACACCTTC CSVALRPRGYTF
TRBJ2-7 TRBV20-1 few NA TGCAGTGCTAGAGAAAGGTCCGAGCAGTACTTC CSARERSEQYF
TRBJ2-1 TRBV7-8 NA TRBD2 TGTGCCAGCAGCATACGGACTAGCGATGAGCAGTTCTTC CASSIRTSDEQFF
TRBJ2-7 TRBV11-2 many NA TGTGCCAGCAGCTTAGCTTGGACTACCCAGGCCGAGCAGTACTTC CASSLAWTTQAEQYF
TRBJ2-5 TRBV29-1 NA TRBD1 TGCAGCGTCCCCAGACAGGGCGGTAGGACCCAGTACTTC CSVPRQGGRTQYF
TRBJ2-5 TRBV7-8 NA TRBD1 TGTGCCAGCAGCCCGAGTCGCAGGGGGCGCGGAGAGACCCAGTACTTC CASSPSRRGRGETQYF
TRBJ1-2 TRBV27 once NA TGTGCCAGCAGTTTCGGCAGGTACTATGGCTACACCTTC CASSFGRYYGYTF
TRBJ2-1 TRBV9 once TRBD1 TGTGCCAGCAGCGTAGTGGGGACAGGGGGCTACAATGAGCAGTTCTTC CASSVVGTGGYNEQFF
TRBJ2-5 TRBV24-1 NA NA TGTGCCACCAGTGATTTCGCGGGCCAAGAGACCCAGTACTTC CATSDFAGQETQYF
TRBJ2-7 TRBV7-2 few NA TGTGCCAGCAGCTTACGGAGCACCTCCTACGAGCAGTACTTC CASSLRSTSYEQYF
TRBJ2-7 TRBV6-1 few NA TGTGCCAGCAGTCCGGCAGGGGTCTCCTACGAGCAGTACTTC CASSPAGVSYEQYF
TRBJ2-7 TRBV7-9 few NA TGTGCCAGCAGCTTCTGGGGGGCCTACGAGCAGTACTTC CASSFWGAYEQYF
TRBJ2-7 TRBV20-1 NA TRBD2 TGCAGTGCTACCCCGATACTAGCGCTGTCCTACGAGCAGTACTTC CSATPILALSYEQYF
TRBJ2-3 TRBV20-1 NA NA TGCAGTGCTAGAGATGCGACGGGACGGAAACCAGATACGCAGTATTTT CSARDATGRKPDTQYF
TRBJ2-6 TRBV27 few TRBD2 TGTGCCAGCAGTTTATCACGGGGGGCTGGGGCCAACGTCCTGACTTTC CASSLSRGAGANVLTF
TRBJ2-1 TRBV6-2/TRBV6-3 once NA TGTGCCAGCAGTACTAGTTACTCCTACAATGAGCAGTTCTTC CASSTSYSYNEQFF
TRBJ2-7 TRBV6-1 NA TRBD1 TGTGCCAGCAGTGAAATACAGGGGGACTTTGAGCAGTACTTC CASSEIQGDFEQYF
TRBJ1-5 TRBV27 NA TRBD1 TGTGCCAGCAGTTTAAACAGGGGGCATCAGCCCCAGCATTTT CASSLNRGHQPQHF
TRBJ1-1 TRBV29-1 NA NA TGCAGCGCTGGACTCATAGGCCAGATGAACGCTGAAGCTTTCTTT CSAGLIGQMNAEAFF
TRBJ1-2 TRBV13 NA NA TGTGCCAGCAGCTTAGGTTCTTCCGTCAGTGGCTACACCTTC CASSLGSSVSGYTF
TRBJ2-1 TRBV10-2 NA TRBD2 TGCGCCAGCAGGGGACGAGCGGGGCTTCTACGTAATGAGCAGTTCTTC CASRGRAGLLRNEQFF
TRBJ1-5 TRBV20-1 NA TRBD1 TGCAGTGCCACAGCAGGGGGGGGACAGAGAGGGCAGCCCCAGCATTTT CSATAGGGQRGQPQHF
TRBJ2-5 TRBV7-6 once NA TGTGCCAGCAGTTACCGGGACAAGAATGAGCAGTACTTC CASSYRDKNEQYF
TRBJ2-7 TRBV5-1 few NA TGCGCCAGCAGCTTGGCCCCGGGACGGAACTACGAGCAGTACTTC CASSLAPGRNYEQYF
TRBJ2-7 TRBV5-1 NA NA TGCGCCAGCAGCGCTGCCAGCACCTACGAGCAGTACTTC CASSAASTYEQYF
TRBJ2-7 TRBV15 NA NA TGTGCCACCAGCGCGGACAGGTCGTTAGCGGGGGAGCAGTACTTC CATSADRSLAGEQYF
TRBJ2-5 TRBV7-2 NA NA TGTGCCAGCAGCTTAAACGGTGGAACGGGAGTAGAGGGGCAGTACTTC CASSLNGGTGVEGQYF
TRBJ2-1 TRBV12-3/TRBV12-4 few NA TGTGCCAGCAGTTTATATGGTGAGCAGTTCTTC CASSLYGEQFF
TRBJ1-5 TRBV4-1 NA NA TGCGCCAGCAGCCAAGCACTGGGGTCGAATCAGCCCCAGCATTTT CASSQALGSNQPQHF
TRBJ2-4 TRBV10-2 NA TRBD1 TGCGCCAGCAGTGTAGGGACAGGGGGCCTAGATGAGCAGTACTTC CASSVGTGGLDEQYF
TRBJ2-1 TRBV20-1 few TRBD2 TGCAGTGCTAGAGGTTCTAGCGGGAGTGGAACTTACAATGAGCAGTTCTTC CSARGSSGSGTYNEQFF
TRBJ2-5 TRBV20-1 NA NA TGCAGTGCTAATATAGTCGGTTTTTCCGAAGAGACCCAGTACTTC CSANIVGFSEETQYF
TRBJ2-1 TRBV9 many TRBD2 TGTGCCAGCAGCGTATCCGGGAGGGCGGGTAATGAGCAGTTCTTC CASSVSGRAGNEQFF
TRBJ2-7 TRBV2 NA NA TGTGCCAGCACAGTCCAAGCGCCCCCCTACGAGCAGTACTTC CASTVQAPPYEQYF
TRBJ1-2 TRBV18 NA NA TGTGCCAGCTCACCGGACAGACTTGGGGGGACTTTAGGCTACACCTTC CASSPDRLGGTLGYTF
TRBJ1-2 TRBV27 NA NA TGTGCCAGCAATTTGTCGGGGGACTATGGCTACACCTTC CASNLSGDYGYTF
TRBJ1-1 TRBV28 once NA TGTGCCAGCAGCCCCCCGGGTATGGGGAGTTCTGAAGCTTTCTTT CASSPPGMGSSEAFF
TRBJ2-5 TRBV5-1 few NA TGCGCCAGCAGCGGGGGGGACAAAGAAGAGACCCAGTACTTC CASSGGDKEETQYF
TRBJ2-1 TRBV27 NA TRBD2 TGTGCCAGCAGTTTAGTGCCTAACCGACTAGCGGGAGTCTACAATGAGCAGTTCTTC CASSLVPNRLAGVYNEQFF
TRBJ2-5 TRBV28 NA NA TGTGCCAGCAGTTTAGGCATCGCCCAAGAGACCCAGTACTTC CASSLGIAQETQYF
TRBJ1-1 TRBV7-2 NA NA TGTGCCAGCAGCTTAAGGCGAATCACTGAAGCTTTCTTT CASSLRRITEAFF
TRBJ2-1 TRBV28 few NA TGTGCCAGCAGTCCAGATAGCGGTGAGCAGTTCTTC CASSPDSGEQFF
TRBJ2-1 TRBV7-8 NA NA TGTGCCAGCAGCTTAGCAGGGTACCTAACCAATGAGCAGTTCTTC CASSLAGYLTNEQFF
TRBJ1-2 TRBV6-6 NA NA TGTGCCAGCAGTTACGGCTATGGCTACACCTTC CASSYGYGYTF
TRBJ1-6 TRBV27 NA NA TGTGCCAGCAGCCCAGTCCGACAGACCGATAATTCACCCCTCCACTTT CASSPVRQTDNSPLHF